The source of this T cell receptor (beta chain) is a study of cytomegalovirus exposure and HLA in healthy donors (dated by TCRdb to about 2017). In the study overall: An earlier analysis of several hundred of the donors reported 250 to 350 Gb of sequence data and roughly 100 million unique TCR beta sequences from 150 million to 200 million T cells. Roughly 300 gigabases of sequencing data and 70 million to 100 million unique TCR sequences made up an early release that covered 500 to 650 HLA-typed donors. The genetic ancestry cluster associated with self-reported Caucasian donors included about four fifths of the 300 to 450 genotyped donors. The study aimed to test whether signatures of past pathogen exposure could be identified by cataloging public T cell receptors. The T cell repertoires of under 750 subjects were profiled by immunosequencing and related to cytomegalovirus serostatus. Besides the first cohort of hundreds of subjects, a separate validation cohort made up of roughly 120 different subjects was used. To predict cytomegalovirus infection status, the study combined high-throughput TCR immunosequencing, statistical association of individual TCRs with disease status, and machine learning. A later analysis re-examined previously published TCR beta repertoires from roughly 720 donors and added high-resolution HLA genotyping to investigate patterns of TCR occurrence. The later analysis used no new phenotypic data to find candidate immune exposures, relying instead on TCR beta sequences and their occurrence across donors. An earlier analysis of 500 to 750 of the donors applied high-throughput TCR beta sequencing to assess whether each TCR beta V gene segment acted as functional or pseudogenic. Donor age, sex, ethnicity and CMV serostatus were compiled alongside the repertoire data. A later genetic analysis used genome-wide SNP genotypes for about 60% of the roughly 700 donors, treating that subset as a discovery cohort. Every discovery cohort repertoire had been produced on one sequencing platform. HLA typing covered class I and class II loci at four-digit resolution. The number of typed donors differed by locus: about 629-630 for A, B, C, DRB1 and DQB1; 500 to 550 for DQA1; some 590 for DPA1; and 400 to 480 for DPB1. Several DR-DQ haplotypes were handled as single units for association and clustering because linkage in the cohort was strong. On average, roughly 200,000 unique TCR beta nucleotide sequences were sequenced per donor among some 420 genotyped donors of the cohort, with roughly 19% of those sequences being non-productive. Broader findings and caveats from the paper: In a later analysis, most CMV-associated TCR beta chains were found to appear HLA-restricted, with HLA associations seemingly driven largely by CMV exposure. Assigning TCR associations to individual alleles was difficult when HLA alleles, especially DR and DQ, strongly co-occurred. The study listed 150 to 200 TCR beta chains as associated with cytomegalovirus. Only TCR beta chains were sequenced in this cohort, and the absence of alpha or paired-chain data limited detectable features. Roughly uniform sequencing depth across donors was assumed in presence/absence analyses, although this assumption may not hold. Compared with the roughly 600-donor mean, donors in an Asian-associated ancestry cluster had fewer N-insertions in productive TCRs, according to a later genetic analysis. Most TCR sequences were seen in very few donors, while some public TCRs were found in many individuals. A later analysis found that HLA-associated TCR beta chains were more clonally expanded and had lower generation probabilities than equally common non-associated chains. Some IMGT-functional V segments, including TRBV6-2 and TRBV6-3, could not be told apart with the 87-base-pair reads, so those segments were excluded. A few of the identified cytomegalovirus-associated TCR beta chains were confirmed in vitro to be specific for cytomegalovirus antigens. A group of highly shared sequence variants was considered likely to be a technical artifact of the sequencing pipeline. Correlated functional status among segregating V segments might be attributable to linkage disequilibrium, but an unknown experimental factor could not be ruled out. A further reported finding was that TCR beta sequences accurately predicted the HLA-A and HLA-B alleles for most subjects in the first cohort. Because counts were too low, seventeen rarely observed V segments, including chromosome 9 orphons, were excluded from the earlier analysis of 587 of the donors. In an earlier analysis of some 500 of the donors, most TCR beta V segments appeared in productive rearrangements about 87% or about 30% of the time, broadly matching IMGT annotations. Immune exposure information for the cohort was limited to CMV serostatus. The classifier was reported to diagnose cytomegalovirus status with high specificity and sensitivity in both the original and validation cohorts. According to the authors, the approach could potentially be generalized to other disease states and immunological phenotypes. Several of the top co-occurrence clusters appeared to be linked to parvovirus B19, influenza, CMV and Epstein-Barr virus, according to a later analysis. HLA typing was unavailable for some donors at each locus, so association tests used only the typed subset. In a later analysis, 16,951 TCR beta sequences were associated with specific HLA alleles at a false discovery rate of 0.05. In a later analysis, the rate of TCR association differed among HLA loci, with DRB1 alleles having the most associated TCRs and HLA-C alleles having the fewest. A later genetic analysis associated a missense DCLRE1C variant with V-gene and J-gene trimming of TCR beta chains, and an independent cohort replicated the association.

Details on this clone: Its antigen remains unidentified.

The V end loses 7 bases and the J end loses 7 bases, and a stretch of 23 bases separates them. The CDR3 has 15 amino acids, counting the end cysteine and phenylalanine. The sequence is cut down to CDR3 DNA, 45 bases in frame from base 1. In the germline V gene (reference sequence), CDR1 corresponds to MNHEY and CDR2 to SMNVEV. The cohort comprised several hundred healthy bone marrow donors. All cohort members were sampled while nominally healthy, although unrecorded immune exposures were likely present. The donor tested CMV seropositive and was one of the 289 seropositive cohort members. A peripheral blood sample was collected from each donor, and TCR beta sequencing was performed on peripheral blood mononuclear cells. Genomic DNA extraction from the blood cell samples was performed with the Qiagen DNeasy Blood Extraction Kit. Receptor libraries were prepared by the immunoSEQ multiplex PCR assay. For the multiplex PCR, a mixture combining 60 forward primers for TCR Vbeta segments and 13 reverse primers for TCR Jbeta segments was used. The CDR3 region of rearranged TCR beta genes was amplified from genomic DNA with a multiplex PCR assay. The amplified TCR beta libraries were sequenced on the Illumina HiSeq System as 87-base-pair reads. Under the source paper's analysis protocol: A later analysis tallied 75 million to 85 million unique TCR beta chains across the roughly 610 repertoires, and about 10 million of those chains were shared by two or more donors. Raw reads were error-corrected and collapsed into unique sequences with a nearest-neighbor algorithm that merged closely related sequences to remove PCR and sequencing errors. Alignment of CDR3 sequences to IMGT reference sequences was used to assign V, D and J gene segments. For a sequence to be retained, a match of at least six nucleotides to both a V gene segment and a J gene segment was required. A rearrangement was called productive if the CDR3 had no stop codons and remained in frame with V and J, and every other rearrangement was called non-productive. CDR3 was defined according to IMGT convention as the region running from the second conserved V-encoded cysteine to the conserved J-encoded phenylalanine. Sequences without an unambiguous match to a single V gene segment were excluded from the earlier analysis of about 600 of the donors. In an earlier analysis of 500 to 750 of the donors, V segments were called functional above 56.7% productive rearrangements and were called segregating when the between-donor standard deviation exceeded 5%. A statistical classification framework was developed to diagnose cytomegalovirus status using the catalog of TCR beta chain sequences. In a later analysis, V and J genes were assigned by comparing TCR nucleotide sequences against IMGT/GENE-DB human TR gene sequences. The TCRdist pipeline was used in a later analysis to assign CDR3 sequences and most-parsimonious VDJ recombination scenarios. In a later analysis, every TCR beta chain was defined by the combination of its CDR3 amino acid sequence and its V-gene family, and reads without a unique V-gene family were dropped. To address suspected cross-contamination and a sequencing artifact, a later analysis removed 592 highly shared, low-generation-probability nucleotide sequences. In a later analysis, a clonal expansion index was calculated for each public chain from normalized within-repertoire ranks of inferred template counts. In a later analysis, generation probabilities were computed with a VDJ recombination model fitted to out-of-frame rearrangements, and the resulting probabilities were checked against IGoR. Hypergeometric tests were used in a later analysis to score TCR-TCR, TCR-HLA and TCR-CMV co-occurrence, with a repertoire-size bias correction applied to the TCR pairs. In a later analysis, false discovery rates were estimated by permuting HLA or CMV assignments 20 times. In a later analysis, co-occurring TCRs were grouped using DBSCAN, with TCRdist sequence similarity added in when clustering inside HLA-allele-positive subsets. Co-occurrence clustering excluded repertoires with fewer than 30,000 or more than 120,000 public chains, plus five with anomalous nucleotide sharing. TCRdb limited this immuneACCESS table to in-frame rearrangements with V and J called. A share of clones is missing; checked studies link under half to unresolved V genes, and the rest is unexplained. V, J and clone size reflect that table, while D and trimming were determined from the DNA. The sample's table lists a count of roughly 200,000 clones. The top ten clones comprise around 1.1% of the sample.

Sequenced: PBMCs. The sequence links TRBV27 to TRBJ2-7; TRBD2 could be the D gene, as 6 bases match. This clonotype originated in a girl aged 2 to 9 in good health and CMV-seropositive. The encoded CDR3 is CASTSRGGAGWEQYF. At the DNA level, the sequence is TGTGCCAGCACGTCAAGGGGAGGCGCAGGATGGGAGCAGTACTTC.